The clone carrying this TCR beta chain was counted ten times or more. What it binds is not known. TCRdb reanalysed the 5' RACE reads using MiXCR and keeps one entry per CDR3 protein. In the table there are about 700,000 distinct CDR3 sequences, 5.5% to 6.5% of which are singletons. This CDR3 contains 10 residues. Germline CDR1 is DFQATT and CDR2 is SNEGSKA (reference sequence). V was pared by 6 bases and J by 8 bases, with 10 bases between. These data are taken from a study of identical twins. Study observations and caveats: Monozygotic twins shared more out-of-frame TCR alpha than recombination models predicted. Carriage of fewer insertions was seen in abundant cord blood beta clonotypes, whereas memory repertoires showed none.

Material for sequencing was naive T cells sorted from blood. The source is a man between 18 and 35 years old in good health. The chain uses TRBV20-1 and TRBJ1-2, with unresolved D. CDR3 loop: CSARSGGYTF. CDR3 DNA sequence: TGCAGTGCCCGGAGTGGAGGCTACACCTTC.